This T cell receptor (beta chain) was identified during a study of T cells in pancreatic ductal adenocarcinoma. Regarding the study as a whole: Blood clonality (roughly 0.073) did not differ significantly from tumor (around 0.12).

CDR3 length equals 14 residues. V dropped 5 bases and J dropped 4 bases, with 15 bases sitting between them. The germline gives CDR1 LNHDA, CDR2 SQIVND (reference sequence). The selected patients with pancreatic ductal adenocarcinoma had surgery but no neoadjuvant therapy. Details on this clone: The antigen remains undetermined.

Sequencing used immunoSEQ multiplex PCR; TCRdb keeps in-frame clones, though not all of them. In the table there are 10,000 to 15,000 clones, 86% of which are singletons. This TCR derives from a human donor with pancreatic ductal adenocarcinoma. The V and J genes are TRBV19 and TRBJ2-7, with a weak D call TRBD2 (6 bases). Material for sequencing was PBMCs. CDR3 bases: TGTGCCAGTAGTCCTCGAGTCGCGGGATACGAGCAGTACTTC. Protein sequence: CASSPRVAGYEQYF.